The following is a T cell receptor beta chain sequence with its context. A much larger clone is a single base away; this may be a read error. Time point noted: technical triplicate 2. This sample is drawn from a study of neurological immune-mediated disorders. Every sequencing run produced over 180 million TCR-beta sequences, and the sequences from any one run covered 15-18 subjects. TCRdb recomputed calls from the 5' RACE reads with MiXCR, one row per CDR3 protein. The sample gives roughly 61,000 distinct CDR3 sequences, around 24% of which show up once; roughly 4.6% is in the top ten. This CDR3 comprises 15 residues. Germline V CDR1 and CDR2: SGHKS, YYEKEE (reference sequence).

The TCR comes from a man between 60 and 70 years old with HTLV-1-associated myelopathy (HAM/TSP). This chain uses TRBV5-5 with TRBJ2-5, with TRBD2 identical over 7 bases. Sequencing used PBMCs. As DNA, the CDR3 is TGTGTCAGCAGCTTGGACGGACTAGTAGAAGGGACCCAGTACTTC. Its translation: CVSSLDGLVEGTQYF.